The 10 T cell receptor beta chains reported below all come from one sample, sequenced in a study of blood T cell repertoires in COVID-19. The table came from immunoSEQ multiplex PCR; TCRdb's copy has only in-frame clones and leaves some out. The sample contains over 250,000 clones, 88% of which appear only once. The specimen was peripheral blood. The receptors were sampled from a woman in her thirties or forties who had recovered from COVID-19.

This chain joins TRBV5-1 and TRBJ1-2; maybe TRBD1 (5 bases). The germline V gene has CDR1 SGHRS and CDR2 YFSETQ. V dropped 0 bases and J dropped 6 bases, with 9 bases sitting between them. The length of the CDR3 is 13 residues. The CDR3 sequence: CASSLAQGHGYTF. CDR3 nucleotides: TGCGCCAGCAGCTTGGCGCAGGGTCATGGCTACACCTTC. The full variable domain, in which reference TRBV5-1 and TRBJ1-2 provide the parts outside the CDR3, is KAGVTQTPRYLIKTRGQQVTLSCSPISGHRSVSWYQQTPGQGLQFLFEYFSETQRNKGNFPGRFSGRQFSNSRSEMNVSTLELGDSALYLCASSLAQGHGYTFGSGTRLTVV.

The chain has TRBV7-9 and TRBJ1-2; D gene ambiguous. Trimming removed 5 bases at V and 2 bases at J, with 15 bases between. This CDR3 spans 15 amino acids. In germline, CDR1 is SEHNR, CDR2 FQNEAQ (reference sequence). Written as DNA, the CDR3 is TGTGCCAGCAGCAAACCAGGAGGGAGAAACTATGGCTACACCTTC. Amino acid sequence: CASSKPGGRNYGYTF.

The rearrangement joins TRBV10-3 to TRBJ2-7; tentatively, D is TRBD2 (5 bases). The V end was cut by 3 bases, the J end by 1 base, with 16 bases between. From germline, CDR1 is ENHRY and CDR2 SYGVKD. This CDR3 spans 16 amino acids. Written as DNA, the CDR3 is TGTGCCATCAGTGAACCAACCACGGGAACTTCCTACGAGCAGTACTTC. Its translation: CAISEPTTGTSYEQYF.

This clone has more than one count but fewer than ten. The chain links TRBV6-5 to TRBJ1-5; the D is unclear. Trimming pared 2 bases from V and 0 bases from J, leaving 11 bases between. Germline V gene lookup returns CDR1 MNHEY and CDR2 SVGAGI. The CDR3 covers 16 residues. The CDR3 spells CASSYNNKISNQPQHF. CDR3 nucleotides: TGTGCCAGCAGTTACAACAACAAGATTAGCAATCAGCCCCAGCATTTT.

V gene TRBV30 combines with J gene TRBJ1-5; the match to TRBD1 covers 7 bases. Germline V lookup: CDR1 GTSNPN, CDR2 SVGIG (reference sequence). V lost 2 bases to trimming and J lost 0 bases; unmatched junction nucleotides: 7. This CDR3 has 16 amino acids. CDR3 nucleotide sequence: TGTGCCTGGAGTCGGGGACAGCTAAATAGCAATCAGCCCCAGCATTTT. Its protein is CAWSRGQLNSNQPQHF.

DNA of the CDR3: TGTGCCAGCAGCTTAGATTCCACCGGGGGTGAAAAACTGTTTTTT. Translating it yields CASSLDSTGGEKLFF. The V and J genes are TRBV11-3 and TRBJ1-4; tentative D call: TRBD1 (5 bases). This CDR3 has 15 residues. The V end was cut by 0 bases, the J end by 7 bases, with 12 bases between. Germline V gene sequence: CDR1 SGHNT, CDR2 YENEEA.

The chain couples TRBV7-8 to TRBJ2-5; no firm D call. V lost 2 bases and J lost 1, with 8 bases in between. This CDR3 has 14 amino acids. CDR1 is SGHVS and CDR2 is FQNEAQ in the germline V gene. The CDR3 bases are TGTGCCAGCAGCTTATCTCGCGCCCAAGAGACCCAGTACTTC. It yields the protein CASSLSRAQETQYF.

This chain connects TRBV6-2 or TRBV6-3 to TRBJ1-1; D is perhaps TRBD1 (5 bases). V lost 0 bases and J 4 bases, leaving 15 bases between the germline ends. The CDR3 loop spans 16 amino acids. Germline CDR1 reads MNHEY; CDR2 reads SVGEGT. Here the CDR3 DNA reads TGTGCCAGCAGTTACTCGATGCCGGGGGAGGGCACTGAAGCTTTCTTT. Translation gives CASSYSMPGEGTEAFF.

The V gene is TRBV6-6, the J gene TRBJ2-7; D is perhaps TRBD2 (7 bases). The length of the CDR3 is 15 residues. Germline V gene sequence: CDR1 MNHNY, CDR2 SVGAGI (reference sequence). V dropped 6 bases and J dropped 6 bases, with 21 bases sitting between them. The CDR3 protein is CASSPGAGRAPEQYF. The CDR3 DNA sequence: TGTGCCAGCAGCCCAGGGGCGGGGAGGGCCCCCGAGCAGTACTTC.

The rearrangement links TRBV30 to TRBJ2-2; 15 bases align to TRBD2. Losses at the gene ends were 3 bases for V and 6 bases for J; bases not matched to a gene: 5. Germline V gene lookup returns CDR1 GTSNPN and CDR2 SVGIG (reference sequence). The CDR3 runs to 16 residues. The CDR3 nucleotides are TGTGCCTGGAGCCGGGGACTAGCGGGAGGCCCCGGGGAGCTGTTTTTT. This sequence encodes CAWSRGLAGGPGELFF.